This T cell receptor beta chain was retrieved from a study of blood T cell repertoires in COVID-19. About the research overall: From the United States, Italy and Spain came samples of acute and convalescent COVID-19.

The assay was immunoSEQ multiplex PCR, and TCRdb's table has in-frame clones only and misses some. The sample shows hundreds of thousands of clones, about 85% of them seen only once. The CDR3 extends over 12 amino acids. Germline V gene sequence: CDR1 SGHDT, CDR2 YYEEEE. V lost 5 bases to trimming and J lost 9 bases; unmatched junction nucleotides: 5. The count of this clone is one. The rearrangement links TRBV5-6 to TRBJ2-1, with 7 bases matching TRBD1. The receptor was derived from a middle-aged man with acute or convalescent COVID-19. Sequencing was done on a sample of peripheral blood. In DNA form, the CDR3 reads TGTGCCAGCAGAAACAGGGGATCTGAGCAGTTCTTC. It is translated as CASRNRGSEQFF.